Listed here is a single T cell receptor (beta chain). Trimming left V 5 bases short and J 4 bases short, with 14 bases between. Germline V gene sequence: CDR1 MRHNA, CDR2 SNTAGT. The CDR3 loop spans 14 amino acids. Seattle researchers signed up patients amid active infection and tracked them longitudinally. The sample belongs to a study of blood T cell repertoires in COVID-19. Study-level background: Sites across the United States, Italy and Spain contributed samples from acute and convalescent COVID-19.

In the source study's methods: Amplification from reference gene primers served as the basis for estimated nucleated cell counts. The data were produced by immunoSEQ multiplex PCR, yet TCRdb's version contains in-frame clones alone and is incomplete. V and J calls and clone size are those listed in that table; D and trimming were worked out from the DNA. The sample carries around 180,000 clones, about 81% recorded once. The sample taken for sequencing was peripheral blood. The clonotype was recovered from an elderly woman with COVID-19, enrolled during active disease. The chain couples TRBV6-4 to TRBJ1-2; possibly TRBD1 for D (6 bases). The CDR3 DNA is TGTGCCAGCAGTCCTGAACAGGGCAGCTATGGCTACACCTTC. It encodes CASSPEQGSYGYTF.